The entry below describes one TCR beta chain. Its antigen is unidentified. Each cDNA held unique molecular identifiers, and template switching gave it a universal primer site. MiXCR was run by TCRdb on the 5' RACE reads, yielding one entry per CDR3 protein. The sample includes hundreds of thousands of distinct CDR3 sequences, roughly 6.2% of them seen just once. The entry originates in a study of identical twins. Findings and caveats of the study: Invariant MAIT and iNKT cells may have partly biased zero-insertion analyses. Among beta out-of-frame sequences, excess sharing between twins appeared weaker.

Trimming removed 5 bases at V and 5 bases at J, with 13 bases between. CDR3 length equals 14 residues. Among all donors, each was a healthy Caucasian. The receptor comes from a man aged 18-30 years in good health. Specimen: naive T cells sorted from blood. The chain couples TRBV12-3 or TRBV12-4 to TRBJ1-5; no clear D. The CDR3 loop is CASSPAGSDQPQHF. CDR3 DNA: TGTGCCAGCAGTCCTGCGGGTTCGGATCAGCCCCAGCATTTT.